The clone carrying this T cell receptor (beta chain) was counted ten times or more. Its antigen remains unknown. This CDR3 contains 16 residues. In germline, CDR1 is MNHEY, CDR2 SMNVEV (reference sequence). V lost 5 bases and J lost 4, with 21 bases in between. Each CDR3 protein gets one entry after TCRdb re-called the 5' RACE reads with MiXCR. The sample includes about 140,000 distinct CDR3 sequences, roughly 8% of them seen just once. This sample is part of a study of T cells after yellow fever vaccination. Findings of the study overall: Most clones from primary vaccination resurfaced after the booster (about 96% CD4, more than 75% CD8). A weaker but faster secondary response was observed, peaking on day 5 versus 15.

Source: CD4+ T cells sorted from PBMCs, taken 5 days after the yellow fever booster vaccination. The rearrangement joins TRBV27 to TRBJ2-7; tentatively, D is TRBD1 (5 bases). The TCR sequence derives from a man under 40 who received the YFV17D yellow fever vaccine. This chain's CDR3 is CASSPQATATGYEQYF. The CDR3, as DNA: TGTGCCAGCAGTCCCCAAGCGACGGCAACAGGATACGAGCAGTACTTC.